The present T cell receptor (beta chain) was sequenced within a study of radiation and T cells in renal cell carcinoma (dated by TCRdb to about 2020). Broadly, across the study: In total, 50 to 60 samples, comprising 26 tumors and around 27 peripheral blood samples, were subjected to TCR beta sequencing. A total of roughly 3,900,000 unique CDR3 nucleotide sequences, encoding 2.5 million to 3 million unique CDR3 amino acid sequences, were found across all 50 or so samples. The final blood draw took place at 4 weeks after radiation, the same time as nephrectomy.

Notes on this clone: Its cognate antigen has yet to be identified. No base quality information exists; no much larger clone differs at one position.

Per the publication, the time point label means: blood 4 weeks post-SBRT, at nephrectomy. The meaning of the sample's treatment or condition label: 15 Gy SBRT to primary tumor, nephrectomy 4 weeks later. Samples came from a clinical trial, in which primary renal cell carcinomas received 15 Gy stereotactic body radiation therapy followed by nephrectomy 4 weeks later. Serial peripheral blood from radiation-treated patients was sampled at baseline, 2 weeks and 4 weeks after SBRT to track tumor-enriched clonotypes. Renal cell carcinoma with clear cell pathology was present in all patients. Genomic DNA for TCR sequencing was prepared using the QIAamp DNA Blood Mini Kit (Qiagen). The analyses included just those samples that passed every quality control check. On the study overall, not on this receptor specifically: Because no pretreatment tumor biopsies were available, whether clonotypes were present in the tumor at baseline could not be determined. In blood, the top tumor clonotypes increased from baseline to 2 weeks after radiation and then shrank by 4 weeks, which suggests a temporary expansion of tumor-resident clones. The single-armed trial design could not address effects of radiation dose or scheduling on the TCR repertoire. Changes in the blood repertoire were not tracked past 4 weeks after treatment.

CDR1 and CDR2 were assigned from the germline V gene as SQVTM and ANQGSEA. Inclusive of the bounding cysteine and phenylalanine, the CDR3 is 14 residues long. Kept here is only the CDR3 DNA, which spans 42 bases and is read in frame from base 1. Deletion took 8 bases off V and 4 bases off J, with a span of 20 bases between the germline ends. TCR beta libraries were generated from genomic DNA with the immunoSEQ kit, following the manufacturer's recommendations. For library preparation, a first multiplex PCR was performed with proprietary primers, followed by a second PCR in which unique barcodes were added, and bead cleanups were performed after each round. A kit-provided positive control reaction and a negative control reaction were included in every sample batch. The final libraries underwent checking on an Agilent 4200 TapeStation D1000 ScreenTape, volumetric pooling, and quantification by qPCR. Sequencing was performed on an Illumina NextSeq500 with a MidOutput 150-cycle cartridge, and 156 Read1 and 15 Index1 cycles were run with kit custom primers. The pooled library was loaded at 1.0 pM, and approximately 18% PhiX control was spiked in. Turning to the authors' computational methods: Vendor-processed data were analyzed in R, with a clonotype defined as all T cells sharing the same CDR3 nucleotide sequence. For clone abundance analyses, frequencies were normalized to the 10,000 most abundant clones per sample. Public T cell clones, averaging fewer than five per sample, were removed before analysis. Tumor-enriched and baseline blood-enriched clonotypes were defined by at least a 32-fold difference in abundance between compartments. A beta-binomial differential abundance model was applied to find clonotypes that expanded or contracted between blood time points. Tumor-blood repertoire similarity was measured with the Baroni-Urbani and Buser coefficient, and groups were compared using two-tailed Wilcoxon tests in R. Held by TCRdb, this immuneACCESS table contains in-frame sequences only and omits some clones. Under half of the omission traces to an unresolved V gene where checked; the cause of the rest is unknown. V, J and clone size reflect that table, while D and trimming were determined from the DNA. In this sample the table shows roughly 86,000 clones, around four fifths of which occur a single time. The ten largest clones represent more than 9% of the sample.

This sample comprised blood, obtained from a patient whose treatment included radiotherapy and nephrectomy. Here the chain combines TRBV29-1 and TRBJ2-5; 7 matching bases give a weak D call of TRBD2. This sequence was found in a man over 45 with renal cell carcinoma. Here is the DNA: TGCAGCCTCGTGGGCGGGGGCTTTACAGAGACCCAGTACTTC. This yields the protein CSLVGGGFTETQYF. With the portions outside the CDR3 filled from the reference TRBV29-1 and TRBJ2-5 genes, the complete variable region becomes SAVISQKPSRDICQRGTSLTIQCQVDSQVTMMFWYRQQPGQSLTLIATANQGSEATYESGFVIDKFPISRPNLTFSTLTVSNMSPEDSSIYLCSLVGGGFTETQYFGPGTRLLVL.